The following is a TCR beta chain sequence with its context. Its target is unknown. This sample is part of a study of cytomegalovirus exposure and HLA in healthy donors. Across the study: Within the Caucasian-associated ancestry cluster were under 85% of the roughly 430 genotyped donors.

V was shortened by 7 bases and J by 1 base, with 9 bases between the two germline ends. The germline V gene encodes CDR1 LNHDA and CDR2 SQIVND (reference sequence). The CDR3 has 13 residues. Use of 60 Vbeta and 13 Jbeta primers characterized the PCR. Generated by immunoSEQ multiplex PCR, the TCRdb table keeps only in-frame clones and is missing some. This table has around 77,000 clones, more than 75% appearing once. General study points: There were several of the most significant clusters that appeared linked to common viral pathogens in a later analysis.

Donors were nominally healthy when sampled, though unrecorded immune exposures were likely. The TCR sequence derives from a man aged 35-49 years in good health and CMV-seronegative. Source material: PBMCs. The chain links TRBV19 to TRBJ2-3, with D possibly being TRBD1 (6 bases). The CDR3 protein is CASKAGGTDTQYF. CDR3 nucleotide sequence: TGTGCCAGTAAGGCAGGGGGCACAGATACGCAGTATTTT.